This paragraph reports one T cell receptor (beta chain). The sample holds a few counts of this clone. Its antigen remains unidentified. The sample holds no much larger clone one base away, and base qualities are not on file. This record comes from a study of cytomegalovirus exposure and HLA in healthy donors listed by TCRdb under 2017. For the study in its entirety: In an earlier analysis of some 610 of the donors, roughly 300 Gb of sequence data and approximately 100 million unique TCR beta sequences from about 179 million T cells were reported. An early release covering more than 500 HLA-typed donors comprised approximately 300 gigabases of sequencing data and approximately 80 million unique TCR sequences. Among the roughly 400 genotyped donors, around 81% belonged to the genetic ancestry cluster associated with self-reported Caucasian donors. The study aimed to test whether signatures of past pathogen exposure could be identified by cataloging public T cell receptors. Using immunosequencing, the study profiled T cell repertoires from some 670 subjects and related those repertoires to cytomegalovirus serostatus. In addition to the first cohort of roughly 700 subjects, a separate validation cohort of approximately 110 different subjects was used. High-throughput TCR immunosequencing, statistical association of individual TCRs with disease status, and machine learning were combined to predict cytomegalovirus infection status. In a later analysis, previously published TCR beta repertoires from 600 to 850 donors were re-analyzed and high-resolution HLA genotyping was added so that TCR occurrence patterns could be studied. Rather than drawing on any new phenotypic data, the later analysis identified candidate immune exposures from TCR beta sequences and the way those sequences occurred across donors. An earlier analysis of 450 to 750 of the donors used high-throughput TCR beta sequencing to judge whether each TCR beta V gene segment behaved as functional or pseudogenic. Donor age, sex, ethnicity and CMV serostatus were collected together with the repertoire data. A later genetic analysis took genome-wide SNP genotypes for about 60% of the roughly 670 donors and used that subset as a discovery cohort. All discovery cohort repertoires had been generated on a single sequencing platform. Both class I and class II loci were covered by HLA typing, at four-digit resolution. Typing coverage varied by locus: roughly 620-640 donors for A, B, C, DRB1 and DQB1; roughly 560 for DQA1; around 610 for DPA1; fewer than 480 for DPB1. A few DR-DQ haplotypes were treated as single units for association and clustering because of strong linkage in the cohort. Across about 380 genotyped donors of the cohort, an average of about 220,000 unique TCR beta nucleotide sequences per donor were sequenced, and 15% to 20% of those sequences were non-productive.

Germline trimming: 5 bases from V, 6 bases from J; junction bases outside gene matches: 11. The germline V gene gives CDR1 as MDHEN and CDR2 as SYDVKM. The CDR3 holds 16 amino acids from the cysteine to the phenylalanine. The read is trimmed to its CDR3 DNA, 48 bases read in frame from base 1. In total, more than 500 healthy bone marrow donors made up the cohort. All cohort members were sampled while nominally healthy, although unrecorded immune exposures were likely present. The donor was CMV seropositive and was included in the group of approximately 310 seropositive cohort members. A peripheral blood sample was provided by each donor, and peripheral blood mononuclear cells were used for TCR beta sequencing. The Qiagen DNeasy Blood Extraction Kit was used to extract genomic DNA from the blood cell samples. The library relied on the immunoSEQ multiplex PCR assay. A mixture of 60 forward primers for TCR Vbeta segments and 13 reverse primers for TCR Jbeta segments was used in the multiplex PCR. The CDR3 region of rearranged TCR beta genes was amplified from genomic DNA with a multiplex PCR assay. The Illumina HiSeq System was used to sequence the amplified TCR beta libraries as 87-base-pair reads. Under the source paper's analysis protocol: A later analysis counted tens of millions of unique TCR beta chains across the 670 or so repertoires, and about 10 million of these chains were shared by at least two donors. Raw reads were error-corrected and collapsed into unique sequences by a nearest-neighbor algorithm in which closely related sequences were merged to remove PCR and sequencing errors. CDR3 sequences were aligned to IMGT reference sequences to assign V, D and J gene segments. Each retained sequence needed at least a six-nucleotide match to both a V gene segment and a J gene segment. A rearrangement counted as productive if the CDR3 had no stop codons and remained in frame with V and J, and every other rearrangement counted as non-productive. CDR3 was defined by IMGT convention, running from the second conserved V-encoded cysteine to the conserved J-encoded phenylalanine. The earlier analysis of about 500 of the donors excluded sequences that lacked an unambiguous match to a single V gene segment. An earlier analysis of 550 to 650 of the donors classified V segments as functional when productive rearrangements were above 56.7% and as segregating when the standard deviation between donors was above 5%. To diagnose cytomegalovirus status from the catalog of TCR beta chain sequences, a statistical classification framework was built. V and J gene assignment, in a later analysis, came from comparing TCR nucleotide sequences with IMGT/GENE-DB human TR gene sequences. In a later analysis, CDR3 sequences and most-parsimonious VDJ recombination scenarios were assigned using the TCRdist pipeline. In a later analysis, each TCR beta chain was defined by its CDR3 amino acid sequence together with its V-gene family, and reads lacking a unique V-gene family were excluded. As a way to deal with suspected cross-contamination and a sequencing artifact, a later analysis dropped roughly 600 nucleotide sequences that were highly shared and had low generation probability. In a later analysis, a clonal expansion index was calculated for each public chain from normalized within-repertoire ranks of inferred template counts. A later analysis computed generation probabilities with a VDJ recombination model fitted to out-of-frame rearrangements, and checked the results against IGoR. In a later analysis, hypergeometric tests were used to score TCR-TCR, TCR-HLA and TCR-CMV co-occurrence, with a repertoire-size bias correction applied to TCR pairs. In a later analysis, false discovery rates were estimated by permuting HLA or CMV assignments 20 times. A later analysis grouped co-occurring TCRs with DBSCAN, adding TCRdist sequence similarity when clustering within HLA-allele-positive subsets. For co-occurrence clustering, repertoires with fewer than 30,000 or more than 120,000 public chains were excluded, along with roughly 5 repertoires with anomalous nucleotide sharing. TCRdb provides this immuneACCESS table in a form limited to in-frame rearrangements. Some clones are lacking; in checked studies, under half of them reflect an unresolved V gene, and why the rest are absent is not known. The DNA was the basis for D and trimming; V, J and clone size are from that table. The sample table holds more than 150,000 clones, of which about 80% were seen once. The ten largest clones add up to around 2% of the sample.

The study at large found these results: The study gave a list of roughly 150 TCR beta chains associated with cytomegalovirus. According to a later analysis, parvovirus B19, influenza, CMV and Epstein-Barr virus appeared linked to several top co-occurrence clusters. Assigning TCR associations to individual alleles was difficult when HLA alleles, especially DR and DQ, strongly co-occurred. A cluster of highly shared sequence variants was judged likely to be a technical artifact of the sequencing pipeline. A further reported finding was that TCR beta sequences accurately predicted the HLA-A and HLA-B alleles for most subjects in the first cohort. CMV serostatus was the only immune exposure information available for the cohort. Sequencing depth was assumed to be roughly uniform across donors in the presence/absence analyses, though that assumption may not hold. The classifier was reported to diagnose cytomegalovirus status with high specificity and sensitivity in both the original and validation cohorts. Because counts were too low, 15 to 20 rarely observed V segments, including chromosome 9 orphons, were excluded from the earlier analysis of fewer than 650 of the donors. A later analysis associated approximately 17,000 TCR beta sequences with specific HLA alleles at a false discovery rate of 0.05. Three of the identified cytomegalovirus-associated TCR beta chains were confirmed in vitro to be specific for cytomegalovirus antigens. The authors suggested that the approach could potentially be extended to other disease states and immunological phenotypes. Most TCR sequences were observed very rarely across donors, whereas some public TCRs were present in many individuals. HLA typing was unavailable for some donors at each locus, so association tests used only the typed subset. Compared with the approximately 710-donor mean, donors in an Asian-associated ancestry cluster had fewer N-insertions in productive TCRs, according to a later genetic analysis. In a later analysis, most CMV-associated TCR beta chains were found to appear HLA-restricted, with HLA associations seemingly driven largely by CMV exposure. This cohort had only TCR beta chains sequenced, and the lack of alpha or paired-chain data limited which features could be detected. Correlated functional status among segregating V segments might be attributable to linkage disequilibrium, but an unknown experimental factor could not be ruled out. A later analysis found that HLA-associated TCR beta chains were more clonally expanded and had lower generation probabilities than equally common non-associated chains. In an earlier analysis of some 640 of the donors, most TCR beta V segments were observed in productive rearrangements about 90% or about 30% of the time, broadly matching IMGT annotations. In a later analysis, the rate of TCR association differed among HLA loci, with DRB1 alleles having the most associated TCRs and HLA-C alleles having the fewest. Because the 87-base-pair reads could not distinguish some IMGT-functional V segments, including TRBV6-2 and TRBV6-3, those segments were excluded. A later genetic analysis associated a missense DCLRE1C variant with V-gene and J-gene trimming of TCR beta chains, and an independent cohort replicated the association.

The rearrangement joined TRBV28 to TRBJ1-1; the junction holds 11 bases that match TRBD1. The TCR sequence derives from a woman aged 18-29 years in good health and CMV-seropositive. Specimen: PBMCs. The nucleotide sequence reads TGTGCCAGCAGTGTCATTGGGACAGGGGGAGAAGCTGAAGCTTTCTTT. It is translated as CASSVIGTGGEAEAFF. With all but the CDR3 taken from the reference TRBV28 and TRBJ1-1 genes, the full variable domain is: DVKVTQSSRYLVKRTGEKVFLECVQDMDHENMFWYRQDPGLGLRLIYFSYDVKMKEKGDIPEGYSVSREKKERFSLILESASTNQTSMYLCASSVIGTGGEAEAFFGQGTRLTVV.